This T cell receptor beta chain stems from a study of glioma-infiltrating T cells. The iRepertoire nested amplicon-rescue multiplex PCR amplified TCR alpha and beta CDR3s from RNA. Each CDR3 protein is one row after TCRdb ran MiXCR on the multiplex PCR reads. This table has some 190,000 distinct CDR3 sequences, more than 25% appearing once. V was cut by 2 bases and J by 2 bases, with 19 bases left in between. This CDR3 comprises 17 residues. CDR1 is KGHSH and CDR2 is LQKENI in the germline V gene. The source of this sequence is a human donor with low-grade glioma or glioblastoma, undergoing nonglioma brain surgery, or in good health (not recorded which). The sample was glioma tissue, nonneoplastic brain tissue, or PBMCs (not recorded which). The rearrangement joins TRBV18 to TRBJ2-7; D tentatively reads TRBD1 or TRBD2 (5 bases each). CDR3 coding DNA: TGTGCCAGCTCACCATCCTCGGGGCTAGGGAAAACCTACGAGCAGTACTTC. This translates into CASSPSSGLGKTYEQYF. The whole variable domain, remainder taken from reference TRBV18 and TRBJ2-7, is NAGVMQNPRHLVRRRGQEARLRCSPMKGHSHVYWYRQLPEEGLKFMVYLQKENIIDESGMPKERFSAEFPKEGPSILRIQQVVRGDSAAYFCASSPSSGLGKTYEQYFGPGTRLTVT.